Below, 25 T cell receptor beta chains from the same sample are listed, as sequenced in a study of Graves' ophthalmopathy and Graves' hyperthyroidism. The authors amplified TCR beta CDR3 regions, and they did so from RNA transcripts for repertoire sequencing. Amplification began with first-round RT-PCR using HTBI primers, then second-round multiplex PCR was performed. MiXCR, applied by TCRdb to the multiplex PCR reads, yields one record per CDR3 protein. Here the sample spans about 410,000 distinct CDR3 sequences, about 18% being singletons. Material: peripheral blood. The receptors derive from a woman in her late teens or twenties with Graves' ophthalmopathy.

CDR3 sequence reads: CASRRDRTYGYTF. CDR3 nucleotide sequence: TGTGCCAGCAGGAGAGACAGGACCTATGGCTACACCTTC. The chain is built from TRBV6-1 and TRBJ1-2; D possibly corresponds to TRBD1 (6 bases). The V and J ends lost 6 bases and 4 bases respectively, with 12 bases between them. Per the germline V gene, CDR1 is MNHNS and CDR2 is SASEGT. This CDR3 comprises 13 residues.

This clonotype was recorded at least ten times. The V call is TRBV10-3, the J call TRBJ2-7; 8 bases align to TRBD1. The germline V gene encodes CDR1 ENHRY and CDR2 SYGVKD. V trimming: 6 bases; J trimming: 5 bases; junction bases outside the gene matches: 9. The CDR3 extends over 14 amino acids. The CDR3 loop reads CAIRQGEVGNEQYF. CDR3 coding DNA: TGTGCCATCAGACAGGGGGAAGTCGGGAACGAGCAGTACTTC.

This clonotype was recorded at least ten times. The rearrangement joins TRBV5-1 to TRBJ2-5; D uncertain. Germline values: CDR1 SGHRS, CDR2 YFSETQ. Trimming removed 5 bases at V and 2 bases at J, with 19 bases between. This CDR3 is 16 amino acids long. CDR3 amino acids: CASRPGVVLLQETQYF. CDR3 in DNA: TGCGCCAGCAGACCCGGAGTAGTCCTCTTACAAGAGACCCAGTACTTC.

This clonotype was found many times. The rearrangement links TRBV7-9 to TRBJ2-5; 7 bases are a match to TRBD2. Germline V gene data show CDR1 as SEHNR and CDR2 as FQNEAQ (reference sequence). The CDR3 spans 16 residues. V dropped 1 base and J dropped 1; count of bases not matched to a gene: 6. The CDR3 protein is CASSLGELATQETQYF. In DNA, the CDR3 is TGTGCCAGCAGCTTAGGTGAACTAGCGACCCAAGAGACCCAGTACTTC.

This clonotype has ten or more counts. This chain links TRBV9 with TRBJ2-2; 12 bases map to TRBD1. In germline, CDR1 is SGDLS, CDR2 YYNGEE. CDR3 size: 16 residues. V lost 5 bases to trimming and J lost 7 bases; unmatched junction nucleotides: 9. The CDR3 sequence: CASSPTGTGGIGELFF. The CDR3 coding sequence is TGTGCCAGCAGTCCGACCGGGACAGGGGGCATCGGGGAGCTGTTTTTT.

The V and J genes are TRBV12-3 or TRBV12-4 and TRBJ1-6; D might be TRBD1 (6 bases). The CDR3 loop spans 13 amino acids. V dropped 2 bases and J dropped 9 bases, with 8 bases sitting between them. CDR3 DNA: TGTGCCAGCAGTTTAAACAGGGTTTCACCCCTCCACTTT. Its translation: CASSLNRVSPLHF.

This clonotype has just a few counts. The gene calls are TRBV12-3 or TRBV12-4 and TRBJ1-1; D is undetermined. V gave up 2 bases and J gave up 5 bases, with 9 bases separating them. There are 13 residues in the CDR3. The DNA of the CDR3 is TGTGCCAGCAGTTTACAGTCCCTTACTGAAGCTTTCTTT. Encoded protein: CASSLQSLTEAFF.

This clonotype was counted at least ten times. The genes are TRBV30 and TRBJ2-7, with 8 nucleotides matching TRBD2. This CDR3 has 13 residues. Germline V lookup: CDR1 GTSNPN, CDR2 SVGIG (reference sequence). With 8 bases clipped from V and 6 bases from J, the junction kept 12 bases outside the gene matches. CDR3 nucleotides: TGTGCCACGACCCCCAGCGGGAGAGGCGAGCAGTACTTC. This gives the protein CATTPSGRGEQYF. The full variable domain, rest sourced from reference TRBV30 and TRBJ2-7, is SQTIHQWPATLVQPVGSPLSLECTVEGTSNPNLYWYRQAAGRGLQLLFYSVGIGQISSEVPQNLSASRPQDRQFILSSKKLLLSDSGFYLCATTPSGRGEQYFGPGTRLTVT.

This clonotype appeared many times. The chain joins TRBV28 to TRBJ1-2; 7 bases are a match to TRBD1. Germline trimming cut 1 base from V and 5 bases from J; bases unmatched to any gene: 1. The CDR3 contains 13 residues. CDR1 MDHEN and CDR2 SYDVKM come from the germline V gene. The CDR3 reads CASSLSQGYGYTF. In DNA form, the CDR3 reads TGTGCCAGCAGTTTATCACAGGGGTATGGCTACACCTTC.

At least ten counts were recorded for this clonotype. The rearrangement uses TRBV30 and TRBJ1-1; no firm D call. This CDR3 contains 12 residues. The V gene lost 0 bases and the J gene lost 11 bases, with 13 bases spanning the gap. The V gene's germline CDR1 is GTSNPN and CDR2 SVGIG (reference sequence). CDR3: CAWSVRSLAAFF. In DNA form, the CDR3 reads TGTGCCTGGAGTGTACGGAGCCTAGCGGCTTTCTTT.

This rearrangement joins TRBV6-2 or TRBV6-3 to TRBJ2-7, with 8 bases that match TRBD1. V lost 10 bases and J lost 7; bases outside the gene matches: 18. The germline gives CDR1 MNHEY, CDR2 SVGEGT. This CDR3 is built from 15 residues. The CDR3 loop is CAIDPGQGRTGEQYF. The CDR3 DNA follows: TGTGCCATCGACCCAGGACAGGGTCGAACGGGAGAGCAGTACTTC.

The rearrangement links TRBV6-5 to TRBJ2-7, with 14 positions matching TRBD2. J was trimmed by 4 bases and V by 4 bases; bases with no gene match: 6. CDR1 and CDR2 from the germline V gene are MNHEY and SVGAGI. This CDR3 region has 16 residues. The CDR3 reads CASSSFGTSGSYEQYF. CDR3 coding DNA: TGTGCCAGCAGTTCTTTTGGGACTAGCGGGAGTTACGAGCAGTACTTC.

Here the CDR3 reads CATSEGTGRGNTEAFF. The DNA of the CDR3 is TGTGCCACCTCCGAGGGGACAGGGAGAGGCAACACTGAAGCTTTCTTT. This chain links TRBV6-2 or TRBV6-3 with TRBJ1-1; 9 nucleotides line up with TRBD1. Germline-derived CDR1 and CDR2 are MNHEY and SVGEGT. The CDR3 has 16 amino acids. Trimming removed 10 bases from V and 2 bases from J; junction bases left unmatched: 14.

Ten or more counts support this clonotype. The chain joins TRBV3-1 to TRBJ2-7; 8 bases map to TRBD2. The germline CDR1 and CDR2 sequences are LGHDT and YNNKEL (reference sequence). This CDR3 spans 19 amino acids. V shed 1 base and J 4 bases; nucleotides not matched to a gene: 18. The CDR3 spells CASSQVRARGGLTGYEQYF. CDR3 sequence (DNA): TGTGCCAGCAGCCAAGTAAGGGCACGGGGGGGCCTGACGGGATACGAGCAGTACTTC.

In this sample, this clonotype turned up many times. V and J are TRBV4-3 and TRBJ2-7; D may be TRBD1 (5 bases). The CDR3 consists of 15 residues. Per germline, CDR1 LGHNA and CDR2 YSLEER. Deletions cut 1 base from V and 2 bases from J, with 12 bases between. The chain's CDR3 is CASSQARVGAYEQYF. DNA of the CDR3: TGCGCCAGCAGCCAAGCCAGGGTCGGTGCCTACGAGCAGTACTTC.

This clonotype was seen ten or more times. This rearrangement joins TRBV2 to TRBJ1-1, with no clear D. Trimming cost V 5 bases and J 4 bases, with 8 bases left between them. This CDR3 is 12 amino acids long. Germline V gives CDR1 SNHLY, CDR2 FYNNEI. The CDR3 here is CASSSSATEAFF. The CDR3 nucleotides read TGTGCCAGCAGTAGTTCCGCCACTGAAGCTTTCTTT.

The chain carries TRBV7-8 and TRBJ2-5; D remains unclear. The CDR3 contains 15 residues. Germline values: CDR1 SGHVS, CDR2 FQNEAQ. V lost 5 bases to trimming and J lost 1 base, with 14 bases between them. The CDR3, as DNA: TGTGCCAGCAGCCGCGGACGGACCGGCCAAGAGACCCAGTACTTC. It specifies CASSRGRTGQETQYF.

This chain connects TRBV12-3 or TRBV12-4 to TRBJ2-5; TRBD2 matches at 14 bases. The CDR3 contains 17 residues. J was trimmed by 4 bases and V by 6 bases; bases with no gene match: 10. CDR3 sequence (DNA): TGTGCCAGCAGCAACTCGTTTGGACTAGCGGGGGGAGAGACCCAGTACTTC. It encodes CASSNSFGLAGGETQYF.

This clonotype was counted ten times or more. A much larger clone sits a single nucleotide away, making a read error possible. The chain has TRBV6-5 and TRBJ1-5; 7 positions agree with TRBD1. CDR3 length equals 14 residues. Germline values: CDR1 MNHEY, CDR2 SVGAGI. The ends lost 4 bases at V and 6 bases at J; junction bases unmatched: 6. The CDR3 region is CASSSDRVSQPQHF. For the CDR3, the DNA is TGTGCCAGCAGTTCAGACAGGGTCAGTCAGCCCCAGCATTTT.

At least ten counts were recorded for this clonotype. The chain has TRBV5-1 and TRBJ2-7, with D possibly being TRBD2 (6 bases). Looked up from germline, CDR1 is SGHRS and CDR2 is YFSETQ. The CDR3 consists of 12 residues. V lost 1 base and J lost 9, with 11 bases in between. The CDR3 DNA follows: TGCGCCAGCAGCTTGCCGGCGGAGGGGCAGTACTTC. Residues: CASSLPAEGQYF.

This clonotype turned up a few times. The chain employs TRBV6-1 and TRBJ2-5; D not certain. The V and J ends lost 6 bases and 5 bases respectively, with 16 bases between them. Germline V lookup: CDR1 MNHNS, CDR2 SASEGT. This CDR3 spans 14 amino acids. The CDR3 region has the DNA TGTGCCAGCAGCCAAATTTCGGGCTGGGAGACCCAGTACTTC. It encodes CASSQISGWETQYF.

There are many counts of this clonotype. J is TRBJ1-1 and V is TRBV5-1; 9 bases map to TRBD1. Per the germline V gene, CDR1 is SGHRS and CDR2 is YFSETQ. V lost 5 bases, J lost 0 bases, and 2 bases stayed unmatched. The CDR3 extends over 14 amino acids. Here the CDR3 reads CASRQGAVNTEAFF. CDR3 nucleotides: TGCGCCAGCAGACAGGGGGCCGTGAACACTGAAGCTTTCTTT.

The chain combines TRBV19 with TRBJ1-3, with D possibly matching TRBD1 (6 bases). This CDR3 comprises 16 residues. Looked up from germline, CDR1 is LNHDA and CDR2 is SQIVND (reference sequence). V lost 7 bases to trimming and J lost 4 bases, with 20 bases between them. CDR3 region: CASNNRQVFGGNTIYF. DNA of the CDR3: TGTGCCAGTAACAACCGACAGGTATTCGGCGGAAACACCATATATTTT. Drawing the rest from reference TRBV19 and TRBJ1-3, the complete variable domain is DGGITQSPKYLFRKEGQNVTLSCEQNLNHDAMYWYRQDPGQGLRLIYYSQIVNDFQKGDIAEGYSVSREKKESFPLTVTSAQKNPTAFYLCASNNRQVFGGNTIYFGEGSWLTVV.

This clonotype appeared many times. V and J are TRBV7-9 and TRBJ1-1; tentatively, D is TRBD1 (5 bases). This CDR3 comprises 15 residues. CDR1 and CDR2 (germline): SEHNR, FQNEAQ (reference sequence). V was cut by 5 bases and J by 1 base, with 14 bases left in between. The DNA of the CDR3 is TGTGCCAGCAGCCCCCCGGGACTTACGAACACTGAAGCTTTCTTT. It yields the protein CASSPPGLTNTEAFF.

This clonotype has at least ten counts. The chain employs TRBV28 and TRBJ2-7; perhaps TRBD1 as D (6 bases). The CDR3 totals 13 residues. Germline CDR1 is MDHEN and CDR2 is SYDVKM. Trimming cost V 5 bases and J 9 bases, with 17 bases left between them. The CDR3 spells CASSGTGRFGQYF. The CDR3, as DNA: TGTGCCAGCAGTGGCACAGGGCGGTTTGGGCAGTACTTC.